Presented here are 32 T cell receptor beta chains from one specimen sequenced in a study of blood T cell repertoires in COVID-19. The table came from immunoSEQ multiplex PCR; TCRdb's copy has only in-frame clones and leaves some out. The repertoire holds about 260,000 clones, with around 87% as singletons. Sequencing was performed on peripheral blood. Source of these receptors: a woman in her 40s who had recovered from COVID-19.

This clone occurred a few times. The V gene is TRBV7-3, the J gene TRBJ1-6; 10 bases are a match to TRBD1. Trimming removed 5 bases from V and 7 bases from J; junction bases left unmatched: 2. Germline V gives CDR1 SGHTA, CDR2 FQGTGA. The CDR3 runs to 14 residues. The CDR3 protein is CASSRGQGNSPLHF. CDR3 sequence (DNA): TGTGCCAGCAGCCGGGGACAGGGGAATTCACCCCTCCACTTT.

CDR3 nucleotide sequence: TGCGCCAGCAGCTTGGGGTTGGGGGGATGGGAAGCTTTCTTT. It translates to CASSLGLGGWEAFF. V is TRBV5-1 and J is TRBJ1-1, with D maybe TRBD1 (5 bases). The CDR3 is made up of 14 amino acids. Germline assignment: CDR1 SGHRS and CDR2 YFSETQ. Trimming cost V 0 bases and J 8 bases, with 14 bases left between them.

V is TRBV6-5 and J is TRBJ2-7, with a tentative D call TRBD2 (7 bases). The CDR3 runs to 14 residues. The germline CDR1 and CDR2 sequences are MNHEY and SVGAGI. V was cut by 8 bases and J by 3 bases, with 17 bases left in between. The DNA of the CDR3 is TGTGCCAGCGGGAGGGGGGGCGCGGACTACGAGCAGTACTTC. This codes for CASGRGGADYEQYF.

The chain combines TRBV5-1 with TRBJ1-4; 7 bases fit TRBD1. CDR3 length equals 16 residues. Germline V gives CDR1 SGHRS, CDR2 YFSETQ. With V trimmed by 0 bases and J by 8 bases, 10 bases remained unmatched. The CDR3 coding sequence is TGCGCCAGCAGCTTGGGGGTGTCAGGGGGAATGGAAAAACTGTTTTTT. It yields the protein CASSLGVSGGMEKLFF.

The CDR3 DNA sequence: TGTGCCAGCAGCTTCGGGGGGGCCTCCTACGAGCAGTACTTC. It is translated as CASSFGGASYEQYF. The V call is TRBV7-2, the J call TRBJ2-7; 8 bases fit TRBD2. Germline V gives CDR1 SGHTA, CDR2 FQGNSA. The CDR3 runs 14 residues. Trimming cost V 3 bases and J 0 bases; bases outside gene matches: 1.

The chain links TRBV15 to TRBJ1-3; D uncertain. CDR3 length: 16 residues. Germline V gene data show CDR1 as LNHNV and CDR2 as YYDKDF (reference sequence). The germline V and J ends were trimmed by 6 bases and 1 base, with 16 bases remaining between them. In DNA, the CDR3 is TGTGCCACCAGACCTACAGATTCGGAATCTGGAAACACCATATATTTT. Translated, it gives CATRPTDSESGNTIYF.

CDR3 bases: TGTGCCAGCAGCTTAGTCACAGACCCCATCTTCGGCTACACCTTC. Translating it yields CASSLVTDPIFGYTF. The chain recombines TRBV7-9 with TRBJ1-2; D is uncertain. The length of the CDR3 is 15 residues. Germline V lookup: CDR1 SEHNR, CDR2 FQNEAQ (reference sequence). V was clipped by 1 base and J by 8 bases, with 17 bases between them.

The chain uses TRBV4-3 and TRBJ2-1; 10 positions agree with TRBD2. CDR3 length: 17 amino acids. After removal of 0 bases from V and 9 bases from J, the junction contained 11 bases not matched to a gene. The germline gives CDR1 LGHNA, CDR2 YSLEER. In DNA, the CDR3 is TGCGCCAGCAGCCAAGATATGGAGCGGGGGGGCCCAGGTGAGCAGTTCTTC. It yields the protein CASSQDMERGGPGEQFF.

Only a few counts were recorded for this clone. Other DNA sequences of this sample code for an identical CDR3. The J gene is TRBJ1-3, the V gene TRBV10-3, with 7 bases identical to TRBD1. Germline assignment: CDR1 ENHRY and CDR2 SYGVKD. This CDR3 is 14 amino acids long. J gave up 4 bases and V 2 bases, and 2 bases lay outside the gene matches. The chain's CDR3 is CAISEDREGNTIYF. As DNA, the CDR3 is TGTGCCATCAGTGAGGACAGGGAAGGAAACACCATATATTTT.

V gene TRBV20-1 combines with J gene TRBJ2-7; D might be TRBD1 (6 bases). The V end lost 6 bases, the J end lost 3 bases, and 9 bases lay between the germline ends. The CDR3 runs 11 residues. The germline V gene has CDR1 DFQATT and CDR2 SNEGSKA (reference sequence). CDR3 residues: CSARGVYEQYF. CDR3 DNA: TGCAGTGCCAGGGGTGTCTACGAGCAGTACTTC.

This chain links TRBV7-8 with TRBJ2-7; 12 bases map to TRBD2. Germline CDR1 SGHVS, CDR2 FQNEAQ. This CDR3 contains 17 residues. J was trimmed by 6 bases and V by 4 bases; bases with no gene match: 13. The CDR3 here is CASSSRLAGVPPAEQYF. DNA of the CDR3: TGTGCCAGCAGCTCTAGACTAGCGGGGGTCCCCCCGGCCGAGCAGTACTTC.

The chain employs TRBV7-9 and TRBJ2-2; TRBD1 aligns across 9 bases. The germline gives CDR1 SEHNR, CDR2 FQNEAQ (reference sequence). The J segment lost 3 bases and the V segment lost 1 base, leaving 0 bases of the junction unmatched. The CDR3 is 15 amino acids. The CDR3 coding sequence is TGTGCCAGCAGCTTAGGACAGGGGGACACCGGGGAGCTGTTTTTT. Translating it yields CASSLGQGDTGELFF.

This rearrangement joins TRBV5-1 to TRBJ1-3, with 7 nucleotides matching TRBD1. This CDR3 is built from 15 residues. V dropped 3 bases and J dropped 6; count of bases not matched to a gene: 9. The germline V gene has CDR1 SGHRS and CDR2 YFSETQ. This CDR3 reads CASSWAGQSENTIYF. CDR3 coding DNA: TGCGCCAGCAGCTGGGCGGGACAGTCCGAAAACACCATATATTTT.

The chain employs TRBV2 and TRBJ2-2; 7 bases align to TRBD1. V shed 1 base and J 2 bases; nucleotides not matched to a gene: 4. Germline assignment: CDR1 SNHLY and CDR2 FYNNEI. The CDR3 contains 16 residues. This CDR3 reads CASSEDGTANTGELFF. The CDR3, as DNA: TGTGCCAGCAGTGAAGACGGGACAGCCAACACCGGGGAGCTGTTTTTT.

This clone was observed a single time. This rearrangement joins TRBV10-3 to TRBJ1-1; no reliable D call. CDR3 size: 12 residues. Trimming pared 3 bases from V and 8 bases from J, leaving 10 bases between. Germline CDR1 ENHRY, CDR2 SYGVKD. CDR3 residues: CAISDAATEAFF. CDR3 bases: TGTGCCATCAGTGATGCGGCAACCGAAGCTTTCTTT.

The chain couples TRBV5-4 to TRBJ2-5, with 11 bases aligning to TRBD2. The CDR3 spans 14 residues. CDR1 and CDR2 from the germline V gene are SGHNT and YYREEE (reference sequence). The V segment lost 3 bases and the J segment 4 bases; nucleotides outside the gene matches: 2. The CDR3 DNA sequence: TGTGCCAGCAGCTCCGGGACTAGCGGAGAGACCCAGTACTTC. Its protein product is CASSSGTSGETQYF.

This clone was counted once. This chain links TRBV4-2 with TRBJ2-3, with D perhaps TRBD2 (6 bases). This CDR3 region has 14 residues. Trimming stripped 3 bases from V and 6 bases from J, with 13 bases between. Germline values: CDR1 LGHNA, CDR2 YNFKEQ. CDR3 amino acids: CASSHGAAGDTQYF. The CDR3 DNA follows: TGTGCCAGCAGCCACGGTGCCGCGGGGGATACGCAGTATTTT.

The V gene is TRBV5-1, the J gene TRBJ2-1; a possible D gene is TRBD1 (6 bases). V lost 4 bases to trimming and J lost 9 bases, with 14 bases between them. Germline CDR1 reads SGHRS; CDR2 reads YFSETQ. The CDR3 spans 13 residues. CDR3 sequence reads: CASSPDPRGEQFF. The CDR3 DNA follows: TGCGCCAGCAGCCCGGACCCCAGGGGTGAGCAGTTCTTC.

The genes are TRBV11-3 and TRBJ2-1; maybe TRBD1 (6 bases). The length of the CDR3 is 14 residues. Germline V CDR1 and CDR2: SGHNT, YENEEA. Trimming removed 2 bases at V and 4 bases at J, with 9 bases between. The CDR3 sequence: CASSLRGTYNEQFF. The CDR3 DNA reads TGTGCCAGCAGCTTACGAGGGACATACAATGAGCAGTTCTTC.

This clone showed up just a few times. The rearrangement links TRBV2 to TRBJ2-7, with 8 bases fitting TRBD1. This CDR3 contains 14 residues. Germline lookup yields CDR1 SNHLY and CDR2 FYNNEI. Trimming took 6 bases from V and 2 from J; bases not matched to a gene: 6. The CDR3 sequence: CASRFDRGTYEQYF. CDR3 nucleotide sequence: TGTGCCAGCAGGTTTGACAGGGGTACCTACGAGCAGTACTTC.

This chain links TRBV7-9 with TRBJ2-3; 12 bases agree with TRBD1. The CDR3 consists of 17 residues. Germline assignment: CDR1 SEHNR and CDR2 FQNEAQ (reference sequence). V gave up 4 bases and J gave up 7 bases; unmatched junction bases: 12. CDR3 amino acids: CASSYRAGQGAAHTQYF. Written as DNA, the CDR3 is TGTGCCAGCAGCTACCGAGCGGGACAGGGGGCCGCTCATACGCAGTATTTT.

DNA of the CDR3: TGTGCCAGCAGCTTAGCCTCCGGGACTACTAGCACAGATACGCAGTATTTT. It translates to CASSLASGTTSTDTQYF. The genes are TRBV7-3 and TRBJ2-3; 7 nucleotides align to TRBD2. The CDR3 has 17 amino acids. Germline loops: CDR1 SGHTA, CDR2 FQGTGA. J gave up 0 bases and V 2 bases, and 8 bases lay outside the gene matches.

V gene TRBV10-1 combines with J gene TRBJ1-4; TRBD1 might be the D (6 bases). The CDR3 runs to 14 residues. Germline CDR1 WNHNN, CDR2 SYGVQD (reference sequence). The ends were cut back, 6 bases at V and 10 bases at J, with 18 bases in the middle. CDR3 sequence: CASRETTGIGKLFF. The CDR3, as DNA: TGCGCCAGCAGGGAAACAACAGGGATTGGAAAACTGTTTTTT.

V gene TRBV4-1 combines with J gene TRBJ1-1; D is undetermined. The CDR3 covers 14 residues. Trimming took 0 bases from V and 4 from J, leaving 9 bases between them. Germline loops: CDR1 MGHRA, CDR2 YSYEKL. CDR3: CASSQDREGTEAFF. DNA of the CDR3: TGCGCCAGCAGCCAAGATCGTGAGGGCACTGAAGCTTTCTTT.

The genes are TRBV30 and TRBJ1-2; 9 bases match TRBD1. The CDR3 covers 14 residues. CDR1 is GTSNPN, CDR2 SVGIG, per germline (reference sequence). V lost 1 base and J lost 8; bases outside the gene matches: 8. The CDR3 is CAWSGTGDLGGYTF. CDR3 sequence (DNA): TGTGCCTGGAGTGGGACAGGGGACCTTGGGGGCTACACCTTC.

The rearrangement uses TRBV2 and TRBJ2-5, with 11 positions matching TRBD2. Per germline, CDR1 SNHLY and CDR2 FYNNEI. With V trimmed by 4 bases and J by 4 bases, 5 bases remained unmatched. CDR3 length: 15 residues. The chain's CDR3 is CASSGLAGKGETQYF. The CDR3 region has the DNA TGTGCCAGCAGTGGACTAGCGGGGAAGGGAGAGACCCAGTACTTC.

This rearrangement joins TRBV18 to TRBJ1-6; 7 bases match TRBD1. V gave up 3 bases and J gave up 5 bases; unmatched junction bases: 4. Germline CDR1 is KGHSH and CDR2 is LQKENI. This CDR3 contains 15 residues. CDR3 sequence (DNA): TGTGCCAGCTCACCCGGGACAGCCAATAATTCACCCCTCCACTTT. It codes for CASSPGTANNSPLHF.

This clone showed up just once. The chain recombines TRBV30 with TRBJ2-3; 13 nucleotides line up with TRBD2. Germline V lookup: CDR1 GTSNPN, CDR2 SVGIG (reference sequence). With V trimmed by 2 bases and J by 6 bases, 8 bases remained unmatched. The length of the CDR3 is 16 residues. CDR3 in amino acids: CAWSLGTSGEWDTQYF. For the CDR3, the DNA is TGTGCCTGGAGTCTTGGGACTAGCGGGGAATGGGATACGCAGTATTTT.

The chain is built from TRBV7-9 and TRBJ2-4; D is uncertain. CDR1 is SEHNR and CDR2 is FQNEAQ in the germline V gene (reference sequence). The V end was cut by 2 bases, the J end by 2 bases, with 7 bases between. This CDR3 region has 14 residues. DNA of the CDR3: TGTGCCAGCAGCTTATCGGTAACCAAAAACATTCAGTACTTC. It specifies CASSLSVTKNIQYF.

CDR3: CASSLATGNTEAFF. The DNA of the CDR3 is TGCGCCAGCAGCTTGGCCACAGGGAACACTGAAGCTTTCTTT. The J gene is TRBJ1-1, the V gene TRBV5-1; TRBD1 is a possible D gene (5 bases). CDR3 size: 14 residues. V shed 0 bases and J shed 1 base, with 7 bases lying between them. CDR1 and CDR2 (germline): SGHRS, YFSETQ.

This rearrangement joins TRBV27 to TRBJ1-6; D unresolved. Germline-derived CDR1 and CDR2 are MNHEY and SMNVEV (reference sequence). V dropped 1 base and J dropped 10 bases, with 8 bases sitting between them. There are 13 residues in the CDR3. The CDR3 DNA reads as TGTGCCAGCAGTTTATGGAACAGCTCACCCCTCCACTTT. Translated, it gives CASSLWNSSPLHF.

This rearrangement joins TRBV5-8 to TRBJ1-5; D not certain. Germline V lookup: CDR1 SGHTS, CDR2 YDEGEE. Trimming removed 1 base from V and 4 bases from J, with 3 bases in between. CDR3 length equals 12 residues. The CDR3 DNA reads TGTGCCAGCAGCTTGCATAATCAGCCCCAGCATTTT. It encodes CASSLHNQPQHF.